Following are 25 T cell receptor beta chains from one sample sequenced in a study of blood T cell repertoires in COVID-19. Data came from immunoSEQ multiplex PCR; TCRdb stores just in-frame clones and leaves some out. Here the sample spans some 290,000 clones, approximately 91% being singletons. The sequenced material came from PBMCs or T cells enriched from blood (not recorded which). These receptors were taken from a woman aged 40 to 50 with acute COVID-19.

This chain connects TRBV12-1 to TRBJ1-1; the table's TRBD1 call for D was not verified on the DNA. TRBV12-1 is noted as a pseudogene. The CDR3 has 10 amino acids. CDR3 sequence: CASSGREAFF. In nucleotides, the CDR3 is TGTGCCAGCAGCGGCAGGGAAGCTTTCTTT.

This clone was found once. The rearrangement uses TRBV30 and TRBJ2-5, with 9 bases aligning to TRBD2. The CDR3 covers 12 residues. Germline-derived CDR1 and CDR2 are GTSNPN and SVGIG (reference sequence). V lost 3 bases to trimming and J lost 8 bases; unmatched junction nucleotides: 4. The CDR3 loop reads CAWSGAGGTQYF. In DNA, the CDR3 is TGTGCCTGGAGCGGAGCGGGGGGCACCCAGTACTTC.

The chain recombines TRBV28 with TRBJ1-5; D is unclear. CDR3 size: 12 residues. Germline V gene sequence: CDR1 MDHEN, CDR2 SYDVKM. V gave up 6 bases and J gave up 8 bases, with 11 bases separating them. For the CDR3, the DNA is TGTGCCAGCAGGGACCTCGGGAAGCCCCAGCATTTT. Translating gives CASRDLGKPQHF.

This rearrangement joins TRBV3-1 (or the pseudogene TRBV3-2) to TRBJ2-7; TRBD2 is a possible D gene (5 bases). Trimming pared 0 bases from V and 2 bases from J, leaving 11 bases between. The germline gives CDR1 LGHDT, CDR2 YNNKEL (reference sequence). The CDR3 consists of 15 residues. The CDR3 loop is CASSQDRRFTYEQYF. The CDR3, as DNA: TGTGCCAGCAGCCAAGATCGGAGGTTCACCTACGAGCAGTACTTC.

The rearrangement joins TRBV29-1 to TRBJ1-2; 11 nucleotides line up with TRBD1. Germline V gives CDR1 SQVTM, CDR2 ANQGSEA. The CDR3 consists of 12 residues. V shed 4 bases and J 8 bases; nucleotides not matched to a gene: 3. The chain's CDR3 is CSVVGQGDGYTF. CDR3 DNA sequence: TGCAGCGTTGTGGGACAGGGGGACGGCTACACCTTC. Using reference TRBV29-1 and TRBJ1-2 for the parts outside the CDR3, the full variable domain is SAVISQKPSRDICQRGTSLTIQCQVDSQVTMMFWYRQQPGQSLTLIATANQGSEATYESGFVIDKFPISRPNLTFSTLTVSNMSPEDSSIYLCSVVGQGDGYTFGSGTRLTVV.

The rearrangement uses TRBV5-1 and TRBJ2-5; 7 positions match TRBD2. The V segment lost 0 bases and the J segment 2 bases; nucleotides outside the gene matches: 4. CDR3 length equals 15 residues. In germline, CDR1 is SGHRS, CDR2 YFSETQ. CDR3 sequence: CASSLEWGGQETQYF. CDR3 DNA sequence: TGCGCCAGCAGCTTGGAATGGGGGGGTCAAGAGACCCAGTACTTC.

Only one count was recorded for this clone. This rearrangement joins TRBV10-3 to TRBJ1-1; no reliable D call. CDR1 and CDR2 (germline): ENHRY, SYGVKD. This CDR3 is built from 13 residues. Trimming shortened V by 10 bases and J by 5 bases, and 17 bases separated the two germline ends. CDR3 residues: CATEQLTGTEAFF. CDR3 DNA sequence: TGTGCCACTGAACAGCTTACGGGGACTGAAGCTTTCTTT.

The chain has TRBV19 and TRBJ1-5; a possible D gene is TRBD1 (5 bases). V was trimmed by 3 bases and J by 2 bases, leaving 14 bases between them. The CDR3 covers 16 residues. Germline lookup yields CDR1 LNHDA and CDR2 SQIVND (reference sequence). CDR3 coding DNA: TGTGCCAGTAGTATTCAGGGCAATTTCGGCAATCAGCCCCAGCATTTT. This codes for CASSIQGNFGNQPQHF. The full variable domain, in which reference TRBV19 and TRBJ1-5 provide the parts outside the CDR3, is DGGITQSPKYLFRKEGQNVTLSCEQNLNHDAMYWYRQDPGQGLRLIYYSQIVNDFQKGDIAEGYSVSREKKESFPLTVTSAQKNPTAFYLCASSIQGNFGNQPQHFGDGTRLSIL.

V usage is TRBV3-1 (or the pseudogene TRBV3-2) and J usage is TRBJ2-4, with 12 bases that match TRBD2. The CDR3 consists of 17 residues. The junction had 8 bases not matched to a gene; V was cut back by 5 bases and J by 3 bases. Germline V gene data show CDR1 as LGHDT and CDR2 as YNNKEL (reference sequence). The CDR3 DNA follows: TGTGCCAGCAGCGTGGGACTAGCGGGTCAATTCAAAAACATTCAGTACTTC. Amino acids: CASSVGLAGQFKNIQYF.

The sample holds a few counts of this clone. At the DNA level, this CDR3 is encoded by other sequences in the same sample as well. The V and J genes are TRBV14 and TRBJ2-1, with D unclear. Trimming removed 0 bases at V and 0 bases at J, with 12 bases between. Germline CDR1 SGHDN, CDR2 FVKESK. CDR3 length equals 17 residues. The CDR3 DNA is TGTGCCAGCAGCCAAGAGGAGTGGCGGAGCTCCTACAATGAGCAGTTCTTC. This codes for CASSQEEWRSSYNEQFF.

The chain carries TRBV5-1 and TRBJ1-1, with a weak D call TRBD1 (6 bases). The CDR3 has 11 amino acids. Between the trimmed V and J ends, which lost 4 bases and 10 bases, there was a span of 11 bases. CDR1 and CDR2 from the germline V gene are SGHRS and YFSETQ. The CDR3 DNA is TGCGCCAGCAGCCGAGGGGGAAGAGCTTTCTTT. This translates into CASSRGGRAFF.

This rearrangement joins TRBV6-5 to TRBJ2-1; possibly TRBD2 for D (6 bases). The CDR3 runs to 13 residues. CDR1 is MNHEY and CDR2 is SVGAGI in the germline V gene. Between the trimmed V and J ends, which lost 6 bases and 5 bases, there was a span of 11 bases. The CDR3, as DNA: TGTGCCAGCAGGATGACTAGTCACAATGAGCAGTTCTTC. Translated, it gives CASRMTSHNEQFF.

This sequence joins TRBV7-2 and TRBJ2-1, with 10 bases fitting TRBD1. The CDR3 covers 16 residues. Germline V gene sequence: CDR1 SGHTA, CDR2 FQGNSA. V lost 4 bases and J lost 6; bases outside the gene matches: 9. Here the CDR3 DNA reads TGTGCCAGCAGCTACCGCTGGGACAGGGGTTTCAATGAGCAGTTCTTC. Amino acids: CASSYRWDRGFNEQFF.

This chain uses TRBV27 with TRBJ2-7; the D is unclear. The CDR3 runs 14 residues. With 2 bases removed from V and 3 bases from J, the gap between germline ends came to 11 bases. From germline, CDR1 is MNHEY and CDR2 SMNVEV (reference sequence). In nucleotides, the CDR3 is TGTGCCAGCAGTTTAACGGGTAGTGGCTACGAGCAGTACTTC. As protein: CASSLTGSGYEQYF.

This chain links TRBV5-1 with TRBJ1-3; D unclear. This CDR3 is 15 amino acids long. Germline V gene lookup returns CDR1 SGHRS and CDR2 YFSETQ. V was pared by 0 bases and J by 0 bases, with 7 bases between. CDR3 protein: CASSLESGSGNTIYF. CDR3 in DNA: TGCGCCAGCAGCTTGGAATCGGGCTCTGGAAACACCATATATTTT.

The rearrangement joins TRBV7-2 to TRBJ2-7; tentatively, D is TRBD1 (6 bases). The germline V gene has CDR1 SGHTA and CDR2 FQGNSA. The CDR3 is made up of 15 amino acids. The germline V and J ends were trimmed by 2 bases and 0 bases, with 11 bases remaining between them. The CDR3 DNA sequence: TGTGCCAGCAGCTTAACAGGGTGGGGCTCCTACGAGCAGTACTTC. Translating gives CASSLTGWGSYEQYF.

The CDR3 loop reads CASSPLEGDEQYF. CDR3 coding DNA: TGTGCCAGCTCACCACTTGAAGGGGACGAGCAGTACTTC. V is TRBV18 and J is TRBJ2-7, with D possibly matching TRBD1 (5 bases). Germline CDR1 KGHSH, CDR2 LQKENI. CDR3 length: 13 residues. V was trimmed by 1 base and J by 5 bases, leaving 9 bases between them.

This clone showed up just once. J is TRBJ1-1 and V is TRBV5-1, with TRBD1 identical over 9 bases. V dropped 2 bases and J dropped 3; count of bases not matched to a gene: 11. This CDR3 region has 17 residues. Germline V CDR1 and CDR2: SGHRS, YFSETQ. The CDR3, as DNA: TGCGCCAGCAGCTTTGGTGGGACAGGGAAATTTGACACTGAAGCTTTCTTT. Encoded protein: CASSFGGTGKFDTEAFF. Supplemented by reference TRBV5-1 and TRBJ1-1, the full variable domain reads KAGVTQTPRYLIKTRGQQVTLSCSPISGHRSVSWYQQTPGQGLQFLFEYFSETQRNKGNFPGRFSGRQFSNSRSEMNVSTLELGDSALYLCASSFGGTGKFDTEAFFGQGTRLTVV.

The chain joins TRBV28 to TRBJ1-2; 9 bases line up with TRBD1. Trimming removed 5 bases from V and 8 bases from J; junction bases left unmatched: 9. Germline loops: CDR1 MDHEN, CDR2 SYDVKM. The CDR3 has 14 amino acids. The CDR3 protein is CASSPSSTGGGYTF. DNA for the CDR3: TGTGCCAGCAGTCCTTCATCCACAGGGGGCGGCTACACCTTC.

CDR3 sequence reads: CASSSSGATSSDTQYF. CDR3 nucleotide sequence: TGCGCCAGCAGCAGTTCTGGCGCGACTAGCTCGGATACGCAGTATTTT. The chain combines TRBV4-1 with TRBJ2-3, with 7 bases lining up with TRBD2. Germline assignment: CDR1 MGHRA and CDR2 YSYEKL. The CDR3 totals 16 residues. The ends lost 5 bases at V and 6 bases at J; junction bases unmatched: 14.

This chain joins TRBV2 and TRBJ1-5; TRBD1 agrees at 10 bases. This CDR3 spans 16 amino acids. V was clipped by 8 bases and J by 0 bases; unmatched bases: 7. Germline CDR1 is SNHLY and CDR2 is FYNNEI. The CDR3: CASGDGTGASNQPQHF. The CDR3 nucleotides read TGTGCCAGCGGCGATGGGACAGGGGCTAGCAATCAGCCCCAGCATTTT.

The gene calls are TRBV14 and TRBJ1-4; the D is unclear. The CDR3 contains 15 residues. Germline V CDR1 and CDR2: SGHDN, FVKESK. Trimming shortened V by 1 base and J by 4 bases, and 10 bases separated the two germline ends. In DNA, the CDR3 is TGTGCCAGCAGCCAAGGTCGACAACTTAATGAAAAACTGTTTTTT. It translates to CASSQGRQLNEKLFF.

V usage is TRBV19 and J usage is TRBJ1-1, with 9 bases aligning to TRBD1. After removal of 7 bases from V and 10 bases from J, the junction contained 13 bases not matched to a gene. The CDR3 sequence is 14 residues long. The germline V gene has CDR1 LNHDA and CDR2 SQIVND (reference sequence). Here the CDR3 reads CASTRRTGGLRAFF. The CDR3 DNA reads TGTGCCAGTACCAGGCGTACAGGGGGCCTTAGAGCTTTCTTT. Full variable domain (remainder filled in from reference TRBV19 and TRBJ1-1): DGGITQSPKYLFRKEGQNVTLSCEQNLNHDAMYWYRQDPGQGLRLIYYSQIVNDFQKGDIAEGYSVSREKKESFPLTVTSAQKNPTAFYLCASTRRTGGLRAFFGQGTRLTVV.

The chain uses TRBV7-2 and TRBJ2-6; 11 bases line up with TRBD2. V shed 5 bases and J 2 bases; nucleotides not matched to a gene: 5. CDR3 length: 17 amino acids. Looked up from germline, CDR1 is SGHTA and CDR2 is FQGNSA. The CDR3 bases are TGTGCCAGCAGCGCAGGACTAGCGGGCGCTGGGGCCAACGTCCTGACTTTC. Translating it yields CASSAGLAGAGANVLTF.

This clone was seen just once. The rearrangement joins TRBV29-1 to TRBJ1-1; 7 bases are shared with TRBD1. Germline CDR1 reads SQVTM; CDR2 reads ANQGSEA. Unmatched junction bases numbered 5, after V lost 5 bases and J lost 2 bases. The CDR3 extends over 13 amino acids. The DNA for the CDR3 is TGCAGCGTTCAAAAGGGGGCCAACACTGAAGCTTTCTTT. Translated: CSVQKGANTEAFF.